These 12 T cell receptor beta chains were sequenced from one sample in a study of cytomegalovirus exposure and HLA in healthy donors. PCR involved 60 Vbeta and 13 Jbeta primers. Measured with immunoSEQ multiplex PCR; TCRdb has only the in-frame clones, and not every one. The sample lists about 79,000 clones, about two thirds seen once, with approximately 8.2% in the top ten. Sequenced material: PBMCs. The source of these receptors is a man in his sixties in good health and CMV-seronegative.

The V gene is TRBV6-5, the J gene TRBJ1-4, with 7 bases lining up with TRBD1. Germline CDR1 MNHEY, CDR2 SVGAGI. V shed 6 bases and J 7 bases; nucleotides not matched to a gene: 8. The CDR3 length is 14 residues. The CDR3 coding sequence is TGTGCCAGCAGGCTACAGGGGAAGGGTGAAAAACTGTTTTTT. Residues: CASRLQGKGEKLFF.

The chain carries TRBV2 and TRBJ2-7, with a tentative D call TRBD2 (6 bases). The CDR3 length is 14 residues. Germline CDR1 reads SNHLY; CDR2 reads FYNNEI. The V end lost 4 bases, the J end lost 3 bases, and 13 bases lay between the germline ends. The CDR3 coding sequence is TGTGCCAGCAGTGGTCGGGGGATTGGCTACGAGCAGTACTTC. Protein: CASSGRGIGYEQYF.

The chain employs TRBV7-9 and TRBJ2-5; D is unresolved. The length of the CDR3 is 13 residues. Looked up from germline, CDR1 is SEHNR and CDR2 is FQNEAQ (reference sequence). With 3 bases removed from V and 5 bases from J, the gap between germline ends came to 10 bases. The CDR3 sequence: CASSFTSGETQYF. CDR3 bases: TGTGCCAGCAGCTTTACATCCGGGGAGACCCAGTACTTC.

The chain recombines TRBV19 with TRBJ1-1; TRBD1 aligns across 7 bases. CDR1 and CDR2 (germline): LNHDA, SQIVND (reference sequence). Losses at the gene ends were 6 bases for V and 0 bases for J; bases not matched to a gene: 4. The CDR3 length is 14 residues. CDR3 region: CASSETGLNTEAFF. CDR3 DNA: TGTGCCAGTAGCGAGACAGGGCTGAACACTGAAGCTTTCTTT.

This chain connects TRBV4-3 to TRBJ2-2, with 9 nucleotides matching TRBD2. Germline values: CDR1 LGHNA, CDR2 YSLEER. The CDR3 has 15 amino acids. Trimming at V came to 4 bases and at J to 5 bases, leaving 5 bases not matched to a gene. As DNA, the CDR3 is TGCGCCAGCAGCCCGAGCGGGGGGTGGACCGGGGAGCTGTTTTTT. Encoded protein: CASSPSGGWTGELFF.

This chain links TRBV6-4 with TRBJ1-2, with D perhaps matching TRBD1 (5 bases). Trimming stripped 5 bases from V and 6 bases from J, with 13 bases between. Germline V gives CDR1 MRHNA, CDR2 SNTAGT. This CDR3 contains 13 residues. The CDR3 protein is CASSFEAGHGYTF. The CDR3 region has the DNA TGTGCCAGCAGTTTTGAGGCAGGGCATGGCTACACCTTC.

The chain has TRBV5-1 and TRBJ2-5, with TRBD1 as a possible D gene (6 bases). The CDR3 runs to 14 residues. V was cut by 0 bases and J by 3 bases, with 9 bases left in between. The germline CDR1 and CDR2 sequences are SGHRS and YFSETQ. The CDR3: CASSLGGLEETQYF. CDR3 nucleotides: TGCGCCAGCAGCTTGGGGGGGCTGGAAGAGACCCAGTACTTC.

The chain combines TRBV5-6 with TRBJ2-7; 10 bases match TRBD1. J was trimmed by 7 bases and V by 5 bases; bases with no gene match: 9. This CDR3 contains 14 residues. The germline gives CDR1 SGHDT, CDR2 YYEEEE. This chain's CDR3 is CASSPGTGDREQYF. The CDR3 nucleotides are TGTGCCAGCAGTCCGGGGACAGGGGATCGGGAGCAGTACTTC.

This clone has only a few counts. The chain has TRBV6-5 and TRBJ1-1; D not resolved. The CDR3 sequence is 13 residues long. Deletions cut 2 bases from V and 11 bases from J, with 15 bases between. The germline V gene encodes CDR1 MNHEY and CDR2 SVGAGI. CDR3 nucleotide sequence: TGTGCCAGCAGTTACCAAAGGACGAGGGATGCTTTCTTT. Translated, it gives CASSYQRTRDAFF.

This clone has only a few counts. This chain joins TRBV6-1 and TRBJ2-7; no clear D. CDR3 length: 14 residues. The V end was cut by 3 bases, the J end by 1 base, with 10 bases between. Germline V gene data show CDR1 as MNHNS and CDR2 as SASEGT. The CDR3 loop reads CASSDQDESYEQYF. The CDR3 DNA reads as TGTGCCAGCAGTGACCAGGATGAGTCCTACGAGCAGTACTTC.

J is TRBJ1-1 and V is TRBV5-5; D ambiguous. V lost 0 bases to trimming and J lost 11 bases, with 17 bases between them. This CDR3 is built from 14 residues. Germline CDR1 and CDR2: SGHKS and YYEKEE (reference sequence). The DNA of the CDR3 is TGTGCCAGCAGCTTGGTGGACCAGAGAACTAGGGCTTTCTTT. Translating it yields CASSLVDQRTRAFF.

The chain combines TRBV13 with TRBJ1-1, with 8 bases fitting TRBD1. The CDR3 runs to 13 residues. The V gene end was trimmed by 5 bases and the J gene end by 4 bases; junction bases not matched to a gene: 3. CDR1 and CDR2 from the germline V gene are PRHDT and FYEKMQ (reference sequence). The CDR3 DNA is TGTGCCAGCAGCCGGACAGGGCTCACTGAAGCTTTCTTT. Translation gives CASSRTGLTEAFF.